These 27 T cell receptor beta chains were all obtained from the same sample, sequenced in a study of blood T cells in healthy people across ages. Using a J-beta primer mix together with a sample-barcoded 5' primer, a second PCR was run for about 6 to 11 cycles. TCRdb re-called the 5' RACE reads through MiXCR, storing one row per CDR3 protein. This table holds around 2 million distinct CDR3 sequences, more than 35% found once. Sequenced material: blood. Receptor source: a human donor in good health.

Of note for this clonotype: One end of the junction is discordant with germline, which a read error may explain. The V gene is TRBV5-1, the J gene TRBJ2-1; 8 nucleotides agree with TRBD1. The CDR3 extends over 20 amino acids. The germline CDR1 and CDR2 sequences are SGHRS and YFSETQ. The CDR3 here is CAGSLPSPGQAPVGHNEQFF. CDR3 DNA sequence: TGCGCCGGCAGCTTGCCCTCACCGGGACAGGCTCCAGTAGGTCACAATGAGCAGTTCTTC.

This clonotype was detected once. V usage is TRBV7-2 and J usage is TRBJ1-5; 9 bases are shared with TRBD1. V was clipped by 5 bases and J by 8 bases; unmatched bases: 10. Looked up from germline, CDR1 is SGHTA and CDR2 is FQGNSA. CDR3 length: 15 amino acids. This chain's CDR3 is CASSPTGQGPEPQHF. DNA of the CDR3: TGTGCCAGCAGCCCAACGGGACAGGGCCCTGAGCCCCAGCATTTT.

The chain employs TRBV6-1 and TRBJ2-7, with D possibly called TRBD1 or TRBD2 (7 bases each). V was pared by 10 bases and J by 3 bases, with 28 bases between. The CDR3 consists of 17 residues. Per the germline V gene, CDR1 is MNHNS and CDR2 is SASEGT. CDR3 sequence reads: CATTRGGYRDSIYEQYF. The CDR3 nucleotides read TGTGCCACAACCAGGGGGGGGTACCGGGACAGCATCTACGAGCAGTACTTC.

The DNA of the CDR3 is TGTGCCAGCAGCGTAGGAGGGGAACTTGGTCAGCCCCAGCATTTT. Protein: CASSVGGELGQPQHF. The V and J genes are TRBV9 and TRBJ1-5; D is perhaps TRBD1 (5 bases). The V gene lost 0 bases and the J gene lost 6 bases, with 13 bases spanning the gap. This CDR3 comprises 15 residues. The germline V gene encodes CDR1 SGDLS and CDR2 YYNGEE.

This clonotype turned up a few times. V usage is TRBV5-5 and J usage is TRBJ2-1; D not certain. The CDR3 extends over 15 amino acids. The germline V gene encodes CDR1 SGHKS and CDR2 YYEKEE (reference sequence). Deletions cut 4 bases from V and 7 bases from J, with 18 bases between. The CDR3 loop is CASSRGPSGSNEQFF. The CDR3 DNA sequence: TGTGCCAGCAGCAGAGGACCTTCTGGGTCTAATGAGCAGTTCTTC.

This clonotype was observed a few times. DNA for the CDR3: TGTGCCAGCAGTCCCCCGGGACAGGGCGAGGCCGGGGAGCTGTTTTTT. Its protein product is CASSPPGQGEAGELFF. The rearrangement uses TRBV6-5 and TRBJ2-2; 9 nucleotides align to TRBD1. CDR1 and CDR2 from the germline V gene are MNHEY and SVGAGI. Trimming took 5 bases from V and 6 from J; bases not matched to a gene: 10. The length of the CDR3 is 16 residues.

This clonotype was counted between two and nine times. This sequence joins TRBV29-1 and TRBJ2-3, with no clear D. V was clipped by 3 bases and J by 4 bases, with 14 bases between them. CDR3 length: 14 residues. Germline assignment: CDR1 SQVTM and CDR2 ANQGSEA. CDR3 amino acids: CSVDRGEVPDTQYF. CDR3 DNA: TGCAGCGTTGATCGCGGCGAGGTGCCAGATACGCAGTATTTT.

The V gene is TRBV27, the J gene TRBJ2-1; D is uncertain. CDR1 MNHEY and CDR2 SMNVEV come from the germline V gene (reference sequence). This CDR3 is 13 amino acids long. Trimming cost V 2 bases and J 8 bases, with 10 bases left between them. The CDR3, as DNA: TGTGCCAGCAGTTTAAGTGCCATTCATGAGCAGTTCTTC. Amino acids: CASSLSAIHEQFF.

The chain joins TRBV7-2 to TRBJ2-4, with 7 bases matching TRBD1. The better agreement between TRBJ2-7 and the DNA end casts doubt on the J call. Per the germline V gene, CDR1 is SGHTA and CDR2 is FQGNSA. The CDR3 extends over 15 amino acids. The CDR3 coding sequence is TGTGCCAGCAGCTTAGATGGGACAGAATACGACGAGCAGTACTTC. Amino acids: CASSLDGTEYDEQYF.

This chain uses TRBV5-1 with TRBJ2-5; D is possibly TRBD1 (6 bases). Germline assignment: CDR1 SGHRS and CDR2 YFSETQ. V was trimmed by 1 base and J by 4 bases, leaving 11 bases between them. The CDR3 is 14 residues long. This chain's CDR3 is CASSLKGDGETQYF. The CDR3 nucleotides read TGCGCCAGCAGCTTGAAGGGGGACGGAGAGACCCAGTACTTC.

This clonotype was observed once. The chain uses TRBV7-3 and TRBJ1-2; a possible D gene is TRBD1 (5 bases). Per germline, CDR1 SGHTA and CDR2 FQGTGA. This CDR3 is 14 amino acids long. Trimming removed 5 bases at V and 6 bases at J, with 16 bases between. The CDR3 nucleotides read TGTGCCAGCAGCGAGACTGGGACCGCTCATGGCTACACCTTC. Translated: CASSETGTAHGYTF.

J is TRBJ2-3 and V is TRBV5-1; TRBD2 aligns across 13 bases. This CDR3 has 17 residues. V trimming: 3 bases; J trimming: 3 bases; junction bases outside the gene matches: 7. The germline gives CDR1 SGHRS, CDR2 YFSETQ. The DNA of the CDR3 is TGCGCCAGCAGCTCCCGGACTAGCGGGGGTGGAACAGATACGCAGTATTTT. It specifies CASSSRTSGGGTDTQYF.

In its sample, this clonotype was seen a few times. This sequence joins TRBV15 and TRBJ2-5, with D possibly matching TRBD1 (6 bases). CDR3 length: 17 amino acids. Germline CDR1 reads LNHNV; CDR2 reads YYDKDF (reference sequence). Trimming took 0 bases from V and 2 from J, leaving 16 bases between them. In DNA form, the CDR3 reads TGTGCCACCAGCAGAGATATAAGCGACAGGTCACAAGAGACCCAGTACTTC. Residues: CATSRDISDRSQETQYF.

The chain links TRBV7-3 to TRBJ2-1; D may be TRBD2 (5 bases). The CDR3 length is 16 residues. Deletions cut 1 base from V and 4 bases from J, with 14 bases between. CDR1 is SGHTA, CDR2 FQGTGA, per germline. The CDR3 DNA reads TGTGCCAGCAGCTTAAGACCCGGGGTCGGGTACAATGAGCAGTTCTTC. It codes for CASSLRPGVGYNEQFF.

The rearrangement links TRBV5-6 to TRBJ1-1; D remains ambiguous. The germline V gene has CDR1 SGHDT and CDR2 YYEEEE. The V and J ends lost 1 base and 7 bases respectively, with 14 bases between them. The length of the CDR3 is 14 residues. CDR3 nucleotides: TGTGCCAGCAGCTTGCGGCGTGTGGGTTTTGAAGCTTTCTTT. It yields the protein CASSLRRVGFEAFF. The full variable domain, in which reference TRBV5-6 and TRBJ1-1 provide the parts outside the CDR3, is DAGVTQSPTHLIKTRGQQVTLRCSPKSGHDTVSWYQQALGQGPQFIFQYYEEEERQRGNFPDRFSGHQFPNYSSELNVNALLLGDSALYLCASSLRRVGFEAFFGQGTRLTVV.

The chain uses TRBV5-5 and TRBJ1-2; D possibly corresponds to TRBD1 (5 bases). V was cut by 7 bases and J by 8 bases, with 21 bases left in between. Germline V gene data show CDR1 as SGHKS and CDR2 as YYEKEE (reference sequence). This CDR3 contains 14 residues. The CDR3 protein is CASSPFRVWGGYTF. The CDR3 nucleotides read TGTGCCAGCTCACCGTTTAGGGTCTGGGGCGGCTACACCTTC.

As concerns this clonotype: A much larger clone lies a single base off, so this may be a read error. The rearrangement joins TRBV7-2 to TRBJ2-1, with 11 bases identical to TRBD2. CDR3 length: 15 amino acids. Germline lookup yields CDR1 SGHTA and CDR2 FQGNSA. Here the CDR3 DNA reads TGTGCCTGCAGCTACGTAGCGGGGGGGGGAAATGAGCAGTTCTTC. Protein product: CACSYVAGGGNEQFF.

This chain joins TRBV7-3 and TRBJ2-2; 15 nucleotides line up with TRBD2. The CDR3 consists of 19 residues. The V gene's germline CDR1 is SGHTA and CDR2 FQGTGA. The V segment lost 5 bases and the J segment 5 bases; nucleotides outside the gene matches: 12. The CDR3 spells CASSPSGLAGGQRTGELFF. The CDR3 coding sequence is TGTGCCAGCAGCCCCTCCGGACTAGCGGGGGGGCAGAGGACCGGGGAGCTGTTTTTT.

The chain joins TRBV5-7 to TRBJ1-5; possible D gene TRBD1, 5 bases. TRBV5-7 is an ORF for which the function is uncertain. CDR3 length: 14 residues. Deletions cut 1 base from V and 5 bases from J, with 10 bases between. The DNA of the CDR3 is TGTGCCAGCAGCTTGAGGGCAGGGTATCAGCCCCAGCATTTT. Translated: CASSLRAGYQPQHF.

The DNA of the CDR3 is TGCGCCAGCAGCCAAAGACAGGGGTCTTACAATGAGCAGTTCTTC. Amino acid sequence: CASSQRQGSYNEQFF. The chain couples TRBV5-1 to TRBJ2-1; TRBD1 matches at 8 bases. The CDR3 spans 15 residues. Germline V CDR1 and CDR2: SGHRS, YFSETQ. Trimming took 4 bases from V and 4 from J; bases not matched to a gene: 7.

The chain couples TRBV20-1 to TRBJ2-5; D is ambiguous. There are 13 residues in the CDR3. Between the trimmed V and J ends, which lost 0 bases and 5 bases, there was a span of 10 bases. Germline CDR1 is DFQATT and CDR2 is SNEGSKA (reference sequence). The CDR3 sequence: CSARDPMMETQYF. CDR3 coding DNA: TGCAGTGCTAGAGATCCAATGATGGAGACCCAGTACTTC.

The rearrangement joins TRBV30 to TRBJ1-2; perhaps TRBD1 as D (6 bases). Trimming stripped 0 bases from V and 5 bases from J, with 22 bases between. Per germline, CDR1 GTSNPN and CDR2 SVGIG (reference sequence). CDR3 length: 17 residues. The CDR3 sequence: CAWSVRQGPPLGYGYTF. CDR3 nucleotides: TGTGCCTGGAGTGTACGTCAGGGGCCCCCCCTAGGGTATGGCTACACCTTC.

The chain combines TRBV13 with TRBJ1-2; D is uncertain. Germline assignment: CDR1 PRHDT and CDR2 FYEKMQ (reference sequence). V gave up 5 bases and J gave up 5 bases, with 18 bases separating them. The CDR3 sequence is 15 residues long. The CDR3 region is CASSPEELGGYGYTF. CDR3 coding DNA: TGTGCCAGCAGCCCCGAAGAACTCGGTGGGTATGGCTACACCTTC.

This clonotype was observed a few times. The gene calls are TRBV4-3 and TRBJ2-3; D is possibly TRBD1 (5 bases). From germline, CDR1 is LGHNA and CDR2 YSLEER. Trimming stripped 0 bases from V and 6 bases from J, with 10 bases between. This CDR3 spans 14 amino acids. CDR3 protein: CASSQDKGRDTQYF. As DNA, the CDR3 is TGCGCCAGCAGCCAAGATAAGGGGCGGGATACGCAGTATTTT.

This clonotype has only a few counts. The germline gene is not matched at one end of the junction; a read error may be the cause. The chain employs TRBV10-2 and TRBJ2-6; 8 nucleotides match TRBD1. This CDR3 spans 17 amino acids. The V gene's germline CDR1 is WSHSY and CDR2 SAAADI. CDR3 amino acids: CVSENSGGAGGANVLTF. CDR3 bases: TGCGTCAGCGAAAATTCAGGGGGCGCCGGTGGGGCCAACGTCCTGACTTTC.

The rearrangement joins TRBV7-8 to TRBJ2-3; possibly TRBD1 or TRBD2 for D (6 bases each). The CDR3 consists of 15 residues. The germline gives CDR1 SGHVS, CDR2 FQNEAQ. V shed 1 base and J shed 11 bases, with 19 bases lying between them. CDR3 DNA: TGTGCCAGCAGCTTAGAAGGCAGGGGAGGCTCCGAGCAGTATTTT. Residues: CASSLEGRGGSEQYF.

This clonotype was seen only a few times. The chain couples TRBV6-6 to TRBJ2-1; no definite D call. The V gene's germline CDR1 is MNHNY and CDR2 SVGAGI (reference sequence). Trimming left V 2 bases short and J 7 bases short, with 12 bases between. The CDR3 contains 14 residues. As DNA, the CDR3 is TGTGCCAGCAGTTACCTCGCCTTATGGAATGAGCAGTTCTTC. This encodes CASSYLALWNEQFF.